This entry describes one T cell receptor beta chain. The antigen remains undetermined. This sample was included in a study of cytomegalovirus exposure and HLA in healthy donors. Study conclusions and caveats: CMV antigen specificity was confirmed in vitro for a few CMV-associated chains. Previously analyzed data showed that most TCR beta V segments were productive at a frequency of about 90% or about 30%. By HLA locus, TCR association rates varied in a later analysis, with DRB1 showing the most and HLA-C the fewest.

The PCR was carried out with 60 Vbeta primers and 13 Jbeta primers. Some clones are missing from TCRdb's copy, which holds only in-frame ones; the method was immunoSEQ multiplex PCR. The listing records 45,000 to 55,000 clones. CDR1 MNHNY and CDR2 SVGAGI come from the germline V gene (reference sequence). The ends were cut back, 7 bases at V and 4 bases at J, with 19 bases in the middle. The CDR3 contains 16 residues. The specimen sequenced was PBMCs. This rearrangement joins TRBV6-6 to TRBJ1-4, with a weak D call TRBD1 (6 bases). This clonotype was sampled from a woman in her 50s in good health and CMV-seropositive. The CDR3 coding sequence is TGTGCCAGCAACGCCGGGACAAGATCGTTTAATGAAAAACTGTTTTTT. Amino acid sequence: CASNAGTRSFNEKLFF.